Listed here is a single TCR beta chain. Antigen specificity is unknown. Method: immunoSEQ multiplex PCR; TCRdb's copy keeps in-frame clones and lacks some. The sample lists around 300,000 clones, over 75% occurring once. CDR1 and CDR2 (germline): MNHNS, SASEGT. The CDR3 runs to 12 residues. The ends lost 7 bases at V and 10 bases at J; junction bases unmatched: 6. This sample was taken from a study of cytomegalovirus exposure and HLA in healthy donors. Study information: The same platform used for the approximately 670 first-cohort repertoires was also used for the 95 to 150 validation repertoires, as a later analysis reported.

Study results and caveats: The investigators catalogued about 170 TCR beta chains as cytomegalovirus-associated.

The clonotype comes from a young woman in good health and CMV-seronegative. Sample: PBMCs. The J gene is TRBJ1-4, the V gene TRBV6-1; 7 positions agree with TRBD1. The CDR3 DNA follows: TGTGCCAGCAACGAAAACAGGGGAAAACTGTTTTTT. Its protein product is CASNENRGKLFF.